This entry features one T cell receptor beta chain sequence. CDR3 size: 19 residues. The source of the sample is a study of blood T cell repertoires in COVID-19. Study-level background: In each case, the material was cDNA or gDNA derived from T cells, B-cell-depleted T cells, or PBMCs.

How the authors handled the data: Reference gene primer amplification yielded estimated nucleated cell counts. Profiling relied on immunoSEQ multiplex PCR, and the TCRdb table lists in-frame clones only, not all of them. From that table come the V and J calls and clone size; the DNA was used to work out D and trimming. The profile shows about 50,000 clones, 70% to 90% of them singletons. The sample was peripheral blood. J is TRBJ2-2 and V is TRBV21-1; the tabulated D call, TRBD1, remains unverified against the DNA. TRBV21-1 is shown as a pseudogene. The TCR comes from a human donor in a cohort sampled during active COVID-19. The CDR3 loop is CASSKLRSSGTENTGELFF. In nucleotides, the CDR3 is TGTGCCAGCAGCAAACTAAGGAGCTCAGGGACAGAGAACACCGGGGAGCTGTTTTTT.